These 8 T cell receptor beta chains originate from one sample sequenced in a study of T cells after yellow fever vaccination. TCRdb reprocessed the 5' RACE reads via MiXCR and lists one record per CDR3 protein. Seen here are around 320,000 distinct CDR3 sequences, about 10% observed once, and the top ten hold 3% to 4%. Source: CD4+ T cells sorted from PBMCs, taken 45 days after the yellow fever booster vaccination. The receptors derive from a man aged 18 to 35 who received the YFV17D yellow fever vaccine.

The table lists this clonotype with many counts. The chain is built from TRBV6-1 and TRBJ1-2, with a tentative D call TRBD1 (6 bases). The length of the CDR3 is 14 residues. The germline V gene encodes CDR1 MNHNS and CDR2 SASEGT. Deletions cut 8 bases from V and 2 bases from J, with 15 bases between. CDR3 sequence reads: CASHYAQGNYGYTF. The CDR3 coding sequence is TGTGCCAGCCACTACGCTCAGGGGAACTATGGCTACACCTTC.

This clonotype has only a few counts. The chain uses TRBV6-5 and TRBJ2-5; possibly TRBD1 for D (5 bases). CDR3 length equals 17 residues. V lost 6 bases to trimming and J lost 5 bases, with 25 bases between them. Germline lookup yields CDR1 MNHEY and CDR2 SVGAGI. The CDR3 DNA is TGTGCCAGCAGACCACAAGGGGCCCGGATCCCAAGGGAGACCCAGTACTTC. Translation: CASRPQGARIPRETQYF.

This clonotype was seen just once. This chain links TRBV6-5 with TRBJ2-3; 8 bases are a match to TRBD1. Germline loops: CDR1 MNHEY, CDR2 SVGAGI. The CDR3 spans 15 residues. Unmatched junction bases numbered 9, after V lost 5 bases and J lost 5 bases. CDR3 coding DNA: TGTGCCAGCAGTAAGGACAGGGCAGGTGGAGATACGCAGTATTTT. It encodes CASSKDRAGGDTQYF.

This clonotype was recorded a few times. The chain has TRBV7-2 and TRBJ1-5; possible D gene TRBD1, 6 bases. Trimming pared 5 bases from V and 7 bases from J, leaving 12 bases between. CDR1 is SGHTA, CDR2 FQGNSA, per germline. This CDR3 has 13 amino acids. The CDR3 DNA sequence: TGTGCCAGCAGCGCCTACAGGGACCAGCCCCAGCATTTT. It encodes CASSAYRDQPQHF.

For the CDR3, the DNA is TGTGCCAGCAGCTTGGACAGGGTCACAGATACGCAGTATTTT. Translation: CASSLDRVTDTQYF. The V gene is TRBV5-4, the J gene TRBJ2-3; a weak D match, TRBD1 (6 bases). Trimming left V 0 bases short and J 2 bases short, with 7 bases between. The germline gives CDR1 SGHNT, CDR2 YYREEE (reference sequence). The CDR3 is 14 residues long.

This clonotype was seen ten or more times. The chain links TRBV15 to TRBJ2-5; unclear D gene. Germline V gene lookup returns CDR1 LNHNV and CDR2 YYDKDF (reference sequence). The CDR3 runs to 14 residues. V was clipped by 2 bases and J by 9 bases, with 16 bases between them. CDR3 loop: CATSRSGRPSAQYF. CDR3 bases: TGTGCCACCAGCAGATCCGGACGGCCCTCGGCCCAGTACTTC.

V usage is TRBV6-2 or TRBV6-3 and J usage is TRBJ2-5; 7 bases match TRBD1. Trimming at V came to 11 bases and at J to 2 bases, leaving 11 bases not matched to a gene. CDR1 is MNHEY, CDR2 SVGEGT, per germline. CDR3 length: 14 residues. For the CDR3, the DNA is TGTGCCGCCTCCGGGACAGTGTTACAAGAGACCCAGTACTTC. Protein: CAASGTVLQETQYF.

This clonotype appeared a few times. The chain employs TRBV9 and TRBJ2-3; 11 bases align to TRBD2. CDR1 is SGDLS, CDR2 YYNGEE, per germline. The ends lost 4 bases at V and 6 bases at J; junction bases unmatched: 10. CDR3 size: 16 residues. The CDR3 region has the DNA TGTGCCAGCAGCTTCTCGACTAGCGGGGAATTCGATACGCAGTATTTT. This sequence encodes CASSFSTSGEFDTQYF.